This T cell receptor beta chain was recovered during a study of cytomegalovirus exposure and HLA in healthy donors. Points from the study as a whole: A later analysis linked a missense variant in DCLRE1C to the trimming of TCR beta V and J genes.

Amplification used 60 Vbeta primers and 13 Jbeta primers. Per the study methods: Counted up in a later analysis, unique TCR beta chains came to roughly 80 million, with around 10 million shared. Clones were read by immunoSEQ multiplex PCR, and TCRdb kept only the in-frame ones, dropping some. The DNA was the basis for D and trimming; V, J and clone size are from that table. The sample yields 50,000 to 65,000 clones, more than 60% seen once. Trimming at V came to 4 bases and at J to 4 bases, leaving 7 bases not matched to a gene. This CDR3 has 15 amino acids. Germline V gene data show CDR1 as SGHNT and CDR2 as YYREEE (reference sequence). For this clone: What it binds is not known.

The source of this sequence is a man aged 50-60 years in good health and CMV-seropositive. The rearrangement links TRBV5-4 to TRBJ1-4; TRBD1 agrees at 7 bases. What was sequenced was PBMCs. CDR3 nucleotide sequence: TGTGCCAGCAGCCCTCGGACAGGACTTAATGAAAAACTGTTTTTT. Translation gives CASSPRTGLNEKLFF. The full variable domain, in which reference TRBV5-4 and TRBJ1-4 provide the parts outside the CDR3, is ETGVTQSPTHLIKTRGQQVTLRCSSQSGHNTVSWYQQALGQGPQFIFQYYREEENGRGNFPPRFSGLQFPNYSSELNVNALELDDSALYLCASSPRTGLNEKLFFGSGTQLSVL.